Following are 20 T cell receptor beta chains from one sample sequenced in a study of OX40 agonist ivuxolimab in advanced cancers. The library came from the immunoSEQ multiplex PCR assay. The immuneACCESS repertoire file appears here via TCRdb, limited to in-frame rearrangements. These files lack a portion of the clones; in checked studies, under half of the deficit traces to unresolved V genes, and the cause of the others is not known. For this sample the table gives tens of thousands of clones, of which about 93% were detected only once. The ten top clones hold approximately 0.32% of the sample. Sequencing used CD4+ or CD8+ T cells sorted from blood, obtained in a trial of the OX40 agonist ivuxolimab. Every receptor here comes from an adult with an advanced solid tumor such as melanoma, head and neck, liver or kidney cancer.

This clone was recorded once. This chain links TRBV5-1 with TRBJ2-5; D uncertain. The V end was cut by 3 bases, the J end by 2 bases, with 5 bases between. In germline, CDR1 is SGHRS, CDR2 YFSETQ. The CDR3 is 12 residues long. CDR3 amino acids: CASSSAQETQYF. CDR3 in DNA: TGCGCCAGCAGCTCCGCTCAAGAGACCCAGTACTTC.

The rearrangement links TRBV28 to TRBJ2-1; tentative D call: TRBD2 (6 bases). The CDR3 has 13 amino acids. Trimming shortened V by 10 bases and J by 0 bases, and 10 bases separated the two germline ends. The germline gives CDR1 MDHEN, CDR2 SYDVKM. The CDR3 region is CATADYSYNEQFF. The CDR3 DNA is TGTGCCACTGCGGACTACTCCTACAATGAGCAGTTCTTC.

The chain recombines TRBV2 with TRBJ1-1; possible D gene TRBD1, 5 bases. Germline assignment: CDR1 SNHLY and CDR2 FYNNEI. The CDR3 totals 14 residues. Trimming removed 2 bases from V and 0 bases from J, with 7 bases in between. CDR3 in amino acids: CASSERGLNTEAFF. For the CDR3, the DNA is TGTGCCAGCAGTGAACGGGGACTGAACACTGAAGCTTTCTTT.

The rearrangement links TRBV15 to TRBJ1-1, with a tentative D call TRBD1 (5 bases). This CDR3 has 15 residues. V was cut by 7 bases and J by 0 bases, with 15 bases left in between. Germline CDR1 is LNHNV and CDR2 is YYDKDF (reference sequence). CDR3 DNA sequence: TGTGCCACCAACGCCCCCTGGGGGGTGAACACTGAAGCTTTCTTT. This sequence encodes CATNAPWGVNTEAFF. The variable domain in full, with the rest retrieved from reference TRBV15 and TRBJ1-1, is DAMVIQNPRYQVTQFGKPVTLSCSQTLNHNVMYWYQQKSSQAPKLLFHYYDKDFNNEADTPDNFQSRRPNTSFCFLDIRSPGLGDTAMYLCATNAPWGVNTEAFFGQGTRLTVV.

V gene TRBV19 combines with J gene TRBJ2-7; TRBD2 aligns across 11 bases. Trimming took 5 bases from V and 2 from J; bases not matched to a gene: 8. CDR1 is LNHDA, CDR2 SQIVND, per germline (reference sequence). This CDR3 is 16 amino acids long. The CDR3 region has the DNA TGTGCCAGTAGTGCCCAAACTAGCGGGGGCACCTACGAGCAGTACTTC. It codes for CASSAQTSGGTYEQYF.

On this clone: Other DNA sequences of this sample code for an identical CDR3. Here the CDR3 reads CSGEGLDEQYF. The CDR3 DNA reads as TGCAGCGGGGAAGGGCTAGACGAGCAGTACTTC. The gene calls are TRBV20-1 and TRBJ2-7; possible D gene TRBD2, 5 bases. The length of the CDR3 is 11 residues. Germline CDR1 is DFQATT and CDR2 is SNEGSKA (reference sequence).

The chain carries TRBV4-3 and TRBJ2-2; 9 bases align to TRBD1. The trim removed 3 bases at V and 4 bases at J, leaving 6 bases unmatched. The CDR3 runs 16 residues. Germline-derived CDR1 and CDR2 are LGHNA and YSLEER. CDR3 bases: TGCGCCAGCAGCCAGTACAGGGGGCAAAGCACCGGGGAGCTGTTTTTT. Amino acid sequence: CASSQYRGQSTGELFF.

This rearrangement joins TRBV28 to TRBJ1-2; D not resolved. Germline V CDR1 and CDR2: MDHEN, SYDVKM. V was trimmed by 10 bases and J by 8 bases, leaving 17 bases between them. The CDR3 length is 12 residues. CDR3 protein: CATYPPGRGYTF. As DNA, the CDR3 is TGTGCCACCTACCCTCCGGGTAGAGGCTACACCTTC.

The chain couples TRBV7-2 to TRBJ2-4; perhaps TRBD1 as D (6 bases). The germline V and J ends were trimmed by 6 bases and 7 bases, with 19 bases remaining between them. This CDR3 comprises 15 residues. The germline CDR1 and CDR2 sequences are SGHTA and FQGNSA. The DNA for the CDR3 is TGTGCCAGCAGGCCACAGGGTAGTCGCCAGAACATTCAGTACTTC. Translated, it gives CASRPQGSRQNIQYF. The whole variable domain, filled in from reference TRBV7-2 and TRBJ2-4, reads GAGVSQSPSNKVTEKGKDVELRCDPISGHTALYWYRQSLGQGLEFLIYFQGNSAPDKSGLPSDRFSAERTGGSVSTLTIQRTQQEDSAVYLCASRPQGSRQNIQYFGAGTRLSVL.

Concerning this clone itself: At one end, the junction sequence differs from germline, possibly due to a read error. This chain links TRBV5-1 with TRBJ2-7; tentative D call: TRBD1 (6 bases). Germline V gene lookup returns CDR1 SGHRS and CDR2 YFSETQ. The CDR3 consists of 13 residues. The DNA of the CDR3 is TGTGCCAGCAGCTGGGACACGTCCTACGAGCAGTACTTC. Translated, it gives CASSWDTSYEQYF.

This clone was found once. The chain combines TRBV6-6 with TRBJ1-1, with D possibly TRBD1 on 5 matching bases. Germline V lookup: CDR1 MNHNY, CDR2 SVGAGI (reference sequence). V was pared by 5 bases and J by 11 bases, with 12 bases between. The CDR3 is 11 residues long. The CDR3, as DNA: TGTGCCAGCAGTCGGGGCTCCCACGCTTTCTTT. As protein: CASSRGSHAFF.

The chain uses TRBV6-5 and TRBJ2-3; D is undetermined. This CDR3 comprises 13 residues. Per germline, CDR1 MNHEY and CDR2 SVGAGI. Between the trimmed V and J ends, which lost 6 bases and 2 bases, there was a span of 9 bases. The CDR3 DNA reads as TGTGCCAGCAGCCCCCATGTCACAGATACGCAGTATTTT. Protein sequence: CASSPHVTDTQYF.

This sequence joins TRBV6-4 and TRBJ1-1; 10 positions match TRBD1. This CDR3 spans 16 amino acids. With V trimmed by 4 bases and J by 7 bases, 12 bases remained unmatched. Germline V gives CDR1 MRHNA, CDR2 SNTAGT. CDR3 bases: TGTGCCAGCAGTGCCGCGCCGGGACAGGGGACGGGTGAAGCTTTCTTT. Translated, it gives CASSAAPGQGTGEAFF.

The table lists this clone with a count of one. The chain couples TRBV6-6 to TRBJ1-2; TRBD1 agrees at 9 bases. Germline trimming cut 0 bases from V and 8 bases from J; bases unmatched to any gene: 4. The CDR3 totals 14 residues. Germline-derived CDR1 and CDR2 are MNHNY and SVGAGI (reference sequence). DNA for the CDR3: TGTGCCAGCAGTTACTCGGGACAGGGAACAGGCTACACCTTC. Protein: CASSYSGQGTGYTF.

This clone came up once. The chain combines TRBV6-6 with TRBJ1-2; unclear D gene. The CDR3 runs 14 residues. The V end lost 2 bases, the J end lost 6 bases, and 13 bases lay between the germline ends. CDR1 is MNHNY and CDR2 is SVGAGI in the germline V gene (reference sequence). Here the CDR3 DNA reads TGTGCCAGCAGTTACAGGCCCCTAAGTAATGGCTACACCTTC. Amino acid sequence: CASSYRPLSNGYTF.

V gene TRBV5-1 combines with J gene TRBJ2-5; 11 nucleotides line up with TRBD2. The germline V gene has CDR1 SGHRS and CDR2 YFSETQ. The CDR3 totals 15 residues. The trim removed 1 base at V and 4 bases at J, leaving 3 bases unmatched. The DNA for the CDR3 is TGCGCCAGCAGCTTGCTAGCGGGGGGTCTAGAGACCCAGTACTTC. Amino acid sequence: CASSLLAGGLETQYF.

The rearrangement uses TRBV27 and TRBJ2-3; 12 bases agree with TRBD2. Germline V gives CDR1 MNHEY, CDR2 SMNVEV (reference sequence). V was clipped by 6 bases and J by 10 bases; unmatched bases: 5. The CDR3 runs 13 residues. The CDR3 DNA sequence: TGTGCCAGCAGGGCTAGCGGGGGGGGGCCGCAGTATTTT. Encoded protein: CASRASGGGPQYF.

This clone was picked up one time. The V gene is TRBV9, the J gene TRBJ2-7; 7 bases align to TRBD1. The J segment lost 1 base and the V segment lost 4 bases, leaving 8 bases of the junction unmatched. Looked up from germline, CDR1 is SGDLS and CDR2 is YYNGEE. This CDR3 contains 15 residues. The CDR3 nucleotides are TGTGCCAGCAGCCCGAGAGGACAGGTTTCCTACGAGCAGTACTTC. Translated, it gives CASSPRGQVSYEQYF. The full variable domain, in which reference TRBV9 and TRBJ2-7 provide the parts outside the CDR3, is DSGVTQTPKHLITATGQRVTLRCSPRSGDLSVYWYQQSLDQGLQFLIQYYNGEERAKGNILERFSAQQFPDLHSELNLSSLELGDSALYFCASSPRGQVSYEQYFGPGTRLTVT.

CDR3 nucleotides: TGCGCCAGCAGCCAGACGTCTAGCGGGAGCACCGGGGAGCTGTTTTTT. Amino acids: CASSQTSSGSTGELFF. J is TRBJ2-2 and V is TRBV4-1, with 10 bases fitting TRBD2. V dropped 3 bases and J dropped 4; count of bases not matched to a gene: 5. CDR3 length equals 16 residues. Germline V CDR1 and CDR2: MGHRA, YSYEKL.

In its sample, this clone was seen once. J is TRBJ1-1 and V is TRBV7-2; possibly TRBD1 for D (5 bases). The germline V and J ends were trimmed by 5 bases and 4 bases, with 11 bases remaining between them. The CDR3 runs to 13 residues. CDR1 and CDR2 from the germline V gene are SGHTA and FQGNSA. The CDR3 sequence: CASSLRQRTEAFF. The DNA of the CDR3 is TGTGCCAGCAGCCTAAGACAGCGCACTGAAGCTTTCTTT.